These 11 T cell receptor beta chains came from one sample sequenced in a study of cytomegalovirus exposure and HLA in healthy donors. PCR was performed using 60 Vbeta and 13 Jbeta primers. The method was immunoSEQ multiplex PCR; TCRdb's version includes in-frame clones alone and lacks a portion of them. Of some 150,000 clones listed, 82% are singletons. Sequencing was carried out using PBMCs. Receptors originate from a woman between 45 and 60 years old in good health and CMV-seropositive.

This chain links TRBV15 with TRBJ2-7; weak D call: TRBD1 (6 bases). CDR3 length: 15 amino acids. V gave up 3 bases and J gave up 5 bases, with 17 bases separating them. CDR1 is LNHNV, CDR2 YYDKDF, per germline (reference sequence). The CDR3 coding sequence is TGTGCCACCAGCAGGGCTCCGGGACATTCCCACGAGCAGTACTTC. It is translated as CATSRAPGHSHEQYF.

This clone was seen just once. This sequence joins TRBV11-2 and TRBJ1-4, with D hard to call. Per germline, CDR1 SGHAT and CDR2 FQNNGV. The CDR3 is made up of 17 amino acids. Trimming removed 5 bases from V and 5 bases from J, with 21 bases in between. CDR3 amino acids: CASSRNHGSGINEKLFF. The CDR3 bases are TGTGCCAGCAGCCGGAATCATGGGTCAGGAATAAATGAAAAACTGTTTTTT.

The CDR3 loop is CASSFSNEQYF. The CDR3 DNA follows: TGTGCCAGCAGCTTTTCCAACGAGCAGTACTTC. The chain links TRBV5-4 to TRBJ2-7; the D is unclear. This CDR3 has 11 amino acids. The germline V and J ends were trimmed by 2 bases and 5 bases, with 5 bases remaining between them. The germline V gene encodes CDR1 SGHNT and CDR2 YYREEE (reference sequence).

J is TRBJ1-4 and V is TRBV2, with a possible D match to TRBD1 (5 bases). V lost 6 bases and J lost 3, with 14 bases in between. The CDR3 consists of 15 residues. Germline values: CDR1 SNHLY, CDR2 FYNNEI. CDR3 in amino acids: CASSEKGAANEKLFF. DNA for the CDR3: TGTGCCAGCAGCGAAAAAGGGGCAGCTAATGAAAAACTGTTTTTT.

This clone was seen a single time. As DNA, the CDR3 is TGTGCCATTAAGGGGACTCTTATAGGGGACAATGAGCAGTTCTTC. It yields the protein CAIKGTLIGDNEQFF. The chain carries TRBV10-3 and TRBJ2-1; D might be TRBD2 (6 bases). Germline V CDR1 and CDR2: ENHRY, SYGVKD. Trimming removed 9 bases at V and 5 bases at J, with 20 bases between. The CDR3 runs 15 residues.

The chain links TRBV4-1 to TRBJ2-2; possibly TRBD1 for D (6 bases). Germline V gives CDR1 MGHRA, CDR2 YSYEKL. The ends were cut back, 0 bases at V and 5 bases at J, with 13 bases in the middle. This CDR3 has 16 amino acids. CDR3 sequence (DNA): TGCGCCAGCAGCCAAGATAGGTTGGGGGCTACCGGGGAGCTGTTTTTT. Protein product: CASSQDRLGATGELFF.

The V gene is TRBV6-6, the J gene TRBJ1-3; no definite D call. The germline CDR1 and CDR2 sequences are MNHNY and SVGAGI (reference sequence). CDR3 length equals 15 residues. Trimming left V 0 bases short and J 0 bases short, with 6 bases between. The CDR3 reads CASSYSRFSGNTIYF. The CDR3 nucleotides are TGTGCCAGCAGTTACTCGCGGTTCTCTGGAAACACCATATATTTT.

CDR3 residues: CASSAYSGAGTDTQYF. The CDR3 nucleotides are TGTGCCAGCAGCGCGTATAGCGGGGCGGGCACAGATACGCAGTATTTT. The chain couples TRBV7-2 to TRBJ2-3; TRBD2 aligns across 8 bases. The CDR3 loop spans 16 amino acids. The ends lost 5 bases at V and 1 base at J; junction bases unmatched: 8. Looked up from germline, CDR1 is SGHTA and CDR2 is FQGNSA.

The rearrangement links TRBV4-3 to TRBJ1-2; D remains unclear. The CDR3 consists of 15 residues. Deletions cut 0 bases from V and 2 bases from J, with 10 bases between. CDR1 and CDR2 from the germline V gene are LGHNA and YSLEER. The CDR3 here is CASSQEPVPNYGYTF. Written as DNA, the CDR3 is TGCGCCAGCAGCCAAGAACCAGTACCCAACTATGGCTACACCTTC.

The chain links TRBV30 to TRBJ2-7, with 7 nucleotides matching TRBD1. J was trimmed by 0 bases and V by 3 bases; bases with no gene match: 2. The CDR3 is 13 amino acids. Looked up from germline, CDR1 is GTSNPN and CDR2 is SVGIG (reference sequence). Here the CDR3 reads CAWSRQGSYEQYF. In nucleotides, the CDR3 is TGTGCCTGGAGCCGACAGGGCTCCTACGAGCAGTACTTC. The full variable domain, its missing parts supplied by reference TRBV30 and TRBJ2-7, is SQTIHQWPATLVQPVGSPLSLECTVEGTSNPNLYWYRQAAGRGLQLLFYSVGIGQISSEVPQNLSASRPQDRQFILSSKKLLLSDSGFYLCAWSRQGSYEQYFGPGTRLTVT.

The chain combines TRBV7-9 with TRBJ2-7, with 8 bases aligning to TRBD2. The V and J ends lost 5 bases and 4 bases, in that order; junction bases with no gene match: 13. Germline V gene lookup returns CDR1 SEHNR and CDR2 FQNEAQ (reference sequence). This CDR3 is 16 amino acids long. CDR3 in amino acids: CASSPTVAGGRYEQYF. DNA of the CDR3: TGTGCCAGCAGCCCCACGGTGGCGGGAGGTCGGTACGAGCAGTACTTC. The full variable domain, its missing parts supplied by reference TRBV7-9 and TRBJ2-7, is DTGVSQNPRHKITKRGQNVTFRCDPISEHNRLYWYRQTLGQGPEFLTYFQNEAQLEKSRLLSDRFSAERPKGSFSTLEIQRTEQGDSAMYLCASSPTVAGGRYEQYFGPGTRLTVT.